One and the same sample provided the 31 T cell receptor beta chains below, sequenced in a study of blood T cell repertoires in COVID-19. Using immunoSEQ multiplex PCR, the repertoire was profiled, and TCRdb retains in-frame clones only, with some absent. In the table there are roughly 200,000 clones, around 86% of which are singletons. Sequencing input: peripheral blood. These receptors were obtained from a man aged 40-49 years with acute or convalescent COVID-19.

CDR3 loop: CAIREAGGRQETQYF. The DNA for the CDR3 is TGTGCCATCAGGGAAGCGGGGGGGAGGCAAGAGACCCAGTACTTC. The V gene is TRBV10-3, the J gene TRBJ2-5, with 10 nucleotides matching TRBD2. The CDR3 is made up of 15 amino acids. Trimming removed 6 bases from V and 2 bases from J; junction bases left unmatched: 6. Germline assignment: CDR1 ENHRY and CDR2 SYGVKD.

This clone has a single count. As DNA, the CDR3 is TGTGCCATCAGTGACTTGGCGGGGGGGCAGAATGAGCAGTTCTTC. It yields the protein CAISDLAGGQNEQFF. The chain recombines TRBV10-3 with TRBJ2-1; TRBD2 aligns across 9 bases. Germline V gene data show CDR1 as ENHRY and CDR2 as SYGVKD. There are 15 residues in the CDR3. V dropped 3 bases and J dropped 7; count of bases not matched to a gene: 7.

V is TRBV5-1 and J is TRBJ1-1; 8 bases fit TRBD1. CDR3 length equals 14 residues. In germline, CDR1 is SGHRS, CDR2 YFSETQ. The J segment lost 8 bases and the V segment lost 4 bases, leaving 10 bases of the junction unmatched. CDR3 sequence reads: CASSTQGAGVEAFF. CDR3 in DNA: TGCGCCAGCAGCACCCAGGGGGCTGGAGTAGAAGCTTTCTTT.

The rearrangement links TRBV25-1 to TRBJ2-7; tentative D call: TRBD1 (6 bases). CDR1 is MGHDK, CDR2 SYGVNS, per germline. CDR3 length: 12 residues. The V end was cut by 5 bases, the J end by 7 bases, with 12 bases between. The CDR3: CASSTGLGEQYF. DNA of the CDR3: TGTGCCAGCAGTACAGGGTTGGGAGAGCAGTACTTC.

The chain combines TRBV10-2 with TRBJ2-7, with TRBD1 as a possible D gene (6 bases). This CDR3 region has 12 residues. Germline lookup yields CDR1 WSHSY and CDR2 SAAADI. Trimming cost V 10 bases and J 2 bases, with 12 bases left between them. As DNA, the CDR3 is TGCGCCACCGGACAGCTCCCCTACGAGCAGTACTTC. Protein sequence: CATGQLPYEQYF.

The genes are TRBV6-5 and TRBJ1-6, with D perhaps TRBD1 (6 bases). Germline CDR1 is MNHEY and CDR2 is SVGAGI. Trimming shortened V by 8 bases and J by 7 bases, and 12 bases separated the two germline ends. The length of the CDR3 is 13 residues. CDR3 bases: TGTGCCAGCGGGAGACAGGAGAATTCACCCCTCCACTTT. This encodes CASGRQENSPLHF.

This CDR3 reads CASSDRGQNYGYTF. The CDR3 DNA sequence: TGTGCCAGCAGTGACAGGGGGCAAAACTATGGCTACACCTTC. The rearrangement uses TRBV2 and TRBJ1-2; 8 nucleotides match TRBD1. In germline, CDR1 is SNHLY, CDR2 FYNNEI. J lost 2 bases, V lost 3 bases, and 2 bases had no gene match. The CDR3 consists of 14 residues.

This clone was found a few times. The chain carries TRBV29-1 and TRBJ2-7; 11 nucleotides agree with TRBD1. CDR3 size: 14 residues. Trimming took 5 bases from V and 6 from J; bases not matched to a gene: 9. Germline V lookup: CDR1 SQVTM, CDR2 ANQGSEA. The CDR3 DNA follows: TGCAGCGTTACCGGGACAGGGGGGATTGGCGAGCAGTACTTC. Translation: CSVTGTGGIGEQYF.

The chain carries TRBV19 and TRBJ2-5; TRBD2 agrees at 9 bases. The CDR3 contains 16 residues. The germline V gene encodes CDR1 LNHDA and CDR2 SQIVND (reference sequence). The V and J ends lost 1 base and 2 bases, in that order; junction bases with no gene match: 5. The CDR3 protein is CASSIGFAGGQETQYF. The DNA of the CDR3 is TGTGCCAGTAGTATAGGGTTCGCGGGGGGGCAAGAGACCCAGTACTTC.

This clone was observed once. CDR3 amino acids: CASSTQRTNTGELFF. The CDR3 coding sequence is TGTGCCAGCAGCACCCAGCGGACGAACACCGGGGAGCTGTTTTTT. The rearrangement links TRBV21-1 to TRBJ2-2; the DNA was not compared with TRBD2, the D call given in the table. TRBV21-1 is a listed pseudogene. The CDR3 runs to 15 residues.

The J gene is TRBJ2-2, the V gene TRBV4-1, with a weak D call TRBD1 (6 bases). Trimming pared 0 bases from V and 1 base from J, leaving 12 bases between. The germline gives CDR1 MGHRA, CDR2 YSYEKL. The length of the CDR3 is 17 residues. Here the CDR3 DNA reads TGCGCCAGCAGCCAAGATAGAACAGGGAGGAACACCGGGGAGCTGTTTTTT. This translates into CASSQDRTGRNTGELFF.

The V gene is TRBV6-5, the J gene TRBJ2-5; maybe TRBD2 (6 bases). From germline, CDR1 is MNHEY and CDR2 SVGAGI. The CDR3 totals 12 residues. Trimming took 6 bases from V and 5 from J, leaving 10 bases between them. CDR3 in amino acids: CASSGGAETQYF. The CDR3, as DNA: TGTGCCAGCAGCGGCGGGGCGGAGACCCAGTACTTC.

Only one count was recorded for this clone. The chain uses TRBV28 and TRBJ2-1, with TRBD2 as a possible D gene (5 bases). The V end was cut by 1 base, the J end by 3 bases, with 13 bases between. This CDR3 contains 16 residues. The V gene's germline CDR1 is MDHEN and CDR2 SYDVKM. CDR3 nucleotide sequence: TGTGCCAGCAGTTTATTTCGGGGTTCGGTCTACAATGAGCAGTTCTTC. Translated, it gives CASSLFRGSVYNEQFF.

The chain couples TRBV5-4 to TRBJ2-3; TRBD2 matches 9 bases. V shed 4 bases, J shed 6 bases, and the junction held 12 bases outside the gene matches. This CDR3 has 16 amino acids. Germline CDR1 is SGHNT and CDR2 is YYREEE (reference sequence). The CDR3 nucleotides are TGTGCCAGCAGCGTGGGTTCTAGCGGGGAAGTGGATACGCAGTATTTT. The encoded protein is CASSVGSSGEVDTQYF.

The chain links TRBV6-5 to TRBJ1-4; D gene uncertain. CDR3 size: 14 residues. With 9 bases removed from V and 0 bases from J, the gap between germline ends came to 11 bases. The germline gives CDR1 MNHEY, CDR2 SVGAGI. In DNA, the CDR3 is TGTGCCAGTATGGGCTGGACAACTAATGAAAAACTGTTTTTT. Translation gives CASMGWTTNEKLFF.

The chain employs TRBV11-2 and TRBJ1-2, with TRBD1 matching over 9 bases. Germline values: CDR1 SGHAT, CDR2 FQNNGV. The CDR3 extends over 14 amino acids. V was pared by 4 bases and J by 8 bases, with 8 bases of the junction left unmatched. CDR3 amino acids: CASSSGGQGGGYTF. In DNA, the CDR3 is TGTGCCAGCAGCTCAGGGGGACAGGGCGGAGGCTACACCTTC.

Worth noting for this clone: The sample holds other DNA sequences that translate to the same CDR3. The rearrangement joins TRBV5-1 to TRBJ2-5, with 7 bases lining up with TRBD2. From germline, CDR1 is SGHRS and CDR2 YFSETQ. The V gene end was trimmed by 0 bases and the J gene end by 1 base; junction bases not matched to a gene: 0. The CDR3 sequence is 14 residues long. This CDR3 is CASSLGTSQETQYF. The CDR3 DNA reads TGCGCCAGCAGCTTGGGGACTAGCCAAGAGACCCAGTACTTC.

The chain couples TRBV4-1 to TRBJ1-1, with D maybe TRBD1 (5 bases). V lost 5 bases and J 2 bases, leaving 12 bases between the germline ends. Germline-derived CDR1 and CDR2 are MGHRA and YSYEKL. The CDR3 consists of 14 residues. Here the CDR3 reads CASSVGRENTEAFF. CDR3 bases: TGCGCCAGCAGCGTGGGCAGGGAAAACACTGAAGCTTTCTTT.

The chain carries TRBV29-1 and TRBJ2-5, with 7 bases aligning to TRBD1. V gave up 1 base and J gave up 7 bases; unmatched junction bases: 15. The germline CDR1 and CDR2 sequences are SQVTM and ANQGSEA. The length of the CDR3 is 16 residues. DNA of the CDR3: TGCAGCGTTGAAGTCCCCGGGACAGCCCTGGGATGGACCCAGTACTTC. It encodes CSVEVPGTALGWTQYF.

The chain couples TRBV10-3 to TRBJ1-2; 7 positions match TRBD1. Germline CDR1 reads ENHRY; CDR2 reads SYGVKD. The V and J ends lost 6 bases and 8 bases, in that order; junction bases with no gene match: 6. The CDR3 sequence is 12 residues long. DNA of the CDR3: TGTGCCATCAGAGACAGGGTTGGGGGCTACACCTTC. Residues: CAIRDRVGGYTF.

This clone was counted ten times or more. This sequence joins TRBV12-3 or TRBV12-4 and TRBJ1-2; 9 bases agree with TRBD1. V was clipped by 10 bases and J by 4 bases; unmatched bases: 4. This CDR3 is built from 12 residues. The CDR3 region has the DNA TGTGCCATCACAGGGGGCGGCTATGGCTACACCTTC. Translating gives CAITGGGYGYTF.

The chain uses TRBV3-1 (or the pseudogene TRBV3-2) and TRBJ2-3; a possible D gene is TRBD2 (5 bases). This CDR3 region has 13 residues. The ends were cut back, 4 bases at V and 1 base at J, with 6 bases in the middle. CDR1 and CDR2 (germline): LGHDT, YNNKEL (reference sequence). CDR3 in amino acids: CASSPGGTDTQYF. In DNA, the CDR3 is TGTGCCAGCAGCCCCGGGGGCACAGATACGCAGTATTTT.

This chain joins TRBV6-6 and TRBJ2-7; TRBD2 matches 7 bases. Germline CDR1 and CDR2: MNHNY and SVGAGI (reference sequence). Losses at the gene ends were 3 bases for V and 7 bases for J; bases not matched to a gene: 9. The CDR3 extends over 14 amino acids. The CDR3 spells CASSYMGPAGEQYF. The CDR3 region has the DNA TGTGCCAGCAGTTATATGGGCCCAGCGGGGGAGCAGTACTTC.

This rearrangement joins TRBV7-2 to TRBJ2-5; 7 bases are shared with TRBD2. With 1 base clipped from V and 4 bases from J, the junction kept 6 bases outside the gene matches. CDR3 size: 15 residues. CDR1 is SGHTA, CDR2 FQGNSA, per germline. CDR3 sequence: CASSLGGGTGETQYF. The CDR3 DNA sequence: TGTGCCAGCAGCTTAGGGGGAGGGACCGGAGAGACCCAGTACTTC. The variable domain in full, completed from reference TRBV7-2 and TRBJ2-5, reads GAGVSQSPSNKVTEKGKDVELRCDPISGHTALYWYRQSLGQGLEFLIYFQGNSAPDKSGLPSDRFSAERTGGSVSTLTIQRTQQEDSAVYLCASSLGGGTGETQYFGPGTRLLVL.

This rearrangement joins TRBV11-2 to TRBJ2-7; D perhaps matches TRBD1 (5 bases). Germline V lookup: CDR1 SGHAT, CDR2 FQNNGV. The CDR3 extends over 15 amino acids. V lost 1 base and J lost 0, with 10 bases in between. CDR3 residues: CASSLVADSSYEQYF. For the CDR3, the DNA is TGTGCCAGCAGCTTAGTGGCCGACAGCTCCTACGAGCAGTACTTC.

This sequence joins TRBV28 and TRBJ1-5, with D perhaps matching TRBD1 (5 bases). The CDR3 extends over 16 amino acids. In germline, CDR1 is MDHEN, CDR2 SYDVKM. The V gene lost 8 bases and the J gene lost 4 bases, with 21 bases spanning the gap. CDR3 sequence (DNA): TGTGCCAGCCGCCTGGCCGGCAGGGTGGTTAATCAGCCCCAGCATTTT. This codes for CASRLAGRVVNQPQHF.

With regard to this clone: One end of the junction fails to match germline, which may point to a read error. The chain is built from TRBV30 and TRBJ1-5; D is ambiguous. This CDR3 region has 13 residues. Germline assignment: CDR1 GTSNPN and CDR2 SVGIG (reference sequence). CDR3 in DNA: TGTGCCTGGAGTCCCCGAGGCAAGCAGCCCCAGCATTTT. Protein sequence: CAWSPRGKQPQHF. Filled out from reference TRBV30 and TRBJ1-5, the complete variable domain reads SQTIHQWPATLVQPVGSPLSLECTVEGTSNPNLYWYRQAAGRGLQLLFYSVGIGQISSEVPQNLSASRPQDRQFILSSKKLLLSDSGFYLCAWSPRGKQPQHFGDGTRLSIL.

This clone occurred once. The chain carries TRBV5-6 and TRBJ2-2; 8 nucleotides agree with TRBD2. Germline V gene data show CDR1 as SGHDT and CDR2 as YYEEEE. CDR3 length equals 16 residues. With 1 base clipped from V and 4 bases from J, the junction kept 6 bases outside the gene matches. The CDR3 nucleotides are TGTGCCAGCAGCTTGTGGGGGCTAGCGGGCACCGGGGAGCTGTTTTTT. Its protein is CASSLWGLAGTGELFF.

The V gene is TRBV5-4, the J gene TRBJ1-2; 7 bases are a match to TRBD1. This CDR3 has 13 amino acids. Per the germline V gene, CDR1 is SGHNT and CDR2 is YYREEE (reference sequence). V lost 5 bases, J lost 4 bases, and 5 bases stayed unmatched. The CDR3 is CASSKTGIYGYTF. The CDR3 DNA follows: TGTGCCAGCAGTAAGACAGGGATCTATGGCTACACCTTC. The whole variable domain, remainder taken from reference TRBV5-4 and TRBJ1-2, is ETGVTQSPTHLIKTRGQQVTLRCSSQSGHNTVSWYQQALGQGPQFIFQYYREEENGRGNFPPRFSGLQFPNYSSELNVNALELDDSALYLCASSKTGIYGYTFGSGTRLTVV.

This chain links TRBV3-1 (or the pseudogene TRBV3-2) with TRBJ1-5, with D perhaps TRBD1 (6 bases). The CDR3 runs 15 residues. The germline V gene encodes CDR1 LGHDT and CDR2 YNNKEL (reference sequence). V was cut by 0 bases and J by 5 bases, with 11 bases left in between. As DNA, the CDR3 is TGTGCCAGCAGCCAAGATTGGGGGCAGGATCAGCCCCAGCATTTT. Protein product: CASSQDWGQDQPQHF.

This clone appeared a single time. The V gene is TRBV7-9, the J gene TRBJ2-7; TRBD1 might be the D (7 bases). Germline lookup yields CDR1 SEHNR and CDR2 FQNEAQ (reference sequence). CDR3 length: 16 residues. Trimming pared 7 bases from V and 2 bases from J, leaving 21 bases between. The CDR3 nucleotides are TGTGCCAGCACCCCCCCTGACAGGGACTCTACCTACGAGCAGTACTTC. As protein: CASTPPDRDSTYEQYF.